The 8 T cell receptor beta chains below were found in one sample sequenced in a study of spatial heterogeneity in lung cancer. The time point is: sample taken at primary tumor resection. Whole RNA obtained from tumor, nontumor lung or frozen PBMC underwent sequencing without sorting. TCRdb ran MiXCR on the 5' RACE reads and lists one entry per CDR3 protein. Of more than 30,000 distinct CDR3 sequences listed, around 5% were seen once; the top ten hold approximately 25%. This sample comprised PBMCs, obtained at surgery. The receptor set was obtained from a female donor with early-stage non-small cell lung cancer.

This clonotype was seen only a few times. The CDR3 DNA reads as TGTGCCAGCAGCGTAGATGTCGGGGAGCTGTTTTTT. Protein: CASSVDVGELFF. V gene TRBV9 combines with J gene TRBJ2-2; D call uncertain. Germline loops: CDR1 SGDLS, CDR2 YYNGEE. The V gene lost 0 bases and the J gene lost 7 bases, with 4 bases spanning the gap. This CDR3 contains 12 residues.

In its sample, this clonotype is medium-sized. The chain carries TRBV5-4 and TRBJ1-2; TRBD1 agrees at 10 bases. CDR1 and CDR2 (germline): SGHNT, YYREEE (reference sequence). The CDR3 runs 15 residues. Trimming removed 5 bases from V and 2 bases from J; junction bases left unmatched: 6. CDR3 bases: TGTGCCAGCAGTCTCCGGGGACAGGGGAACTATGGCTACACCTTC. Its translation: CASSLRGQGNYGYTF.

This clonotype was counted at least ten times. V and J are TRBV7-2 and TRBJ2-1; the D is unclear. In germline, CDR1 is SGHTA, CDR2 FQGNSA. The germline V and J ends were trimmed by 3 bases and 8 bases, with 8 bases remaining between them. There are 12 residues in the CDR3. As DNA, the CDR3 is TGTGCCAGCAGCTTTAGTTTGGATGAGCAGTTCTTC. Translation: CASSFSLDEQFF.

This clonotype appeared a few times. This rearrangement joins TRBV10-1 to TRBJ2-5; 8 nucleotides line up with TRBD2. Germline CDR1 is WNHNN and CDR2 is SYGVQD (reference sequence). This CDR3 has 14 residues. Germline trimming cut 5 bases from V and 6 bases from J; bases unmatched to any gene: 8. The CDR3 nucleotides are TGCGCCAGCAGTCGCGGGGGGCCAGAGAAGACCCAGTACTTC. It translates to CASSRGGPEKTQYF.

V and J are TRBV18 and TRBJ2-3, with TRBD2 matching over 7 bases. V dropped 2 bases and J dropped 8; count of bases not matched to a gene: 4. Germline V gives CDR1 KGHSH, CDR2 LQKENI. CDR3 length equals 13 residues. CDR3 loop: CASSPEGEGTQYF. DNA of the CDR3: TGTGCCAGCTCACCAGAAGGGGAGGGTACGCAGTATTTT.

Many counts were recorded for this clonotype. The chain joins TRBV7-2 to TRBJ1-6; weak D call: TRBD1 (5 bases). There are 14 residues in the CDR3. From germline, CDR1 is SGHTA and CDR2 FQGNSA. V was trimmed by 5 bases and J by 11 bases, leaving 16 bases between them. The CDR3 DNA sequence: TGTGCCAGCAGCCCGGGAGGGGTGGGGACACCCCTCCACTTT. It codes for CASSPGGVGTPLHF.

This clonotype was counted only a few times. The V call is TRBV6-2 or TRBV6-3, the J call TRBJ1-1, with 8 bases fitting TRBD1. Trimming took 0 bases from V and 1 from J; bases not matched to a gene: 1. Germline V gene data show CDR1 as MNHEY and CDR2 as SVGEGT. The CDR3 is 15 amino acids. The CDR3, as DNA: TGTGCCAGCAGTTACTCGGGACAGGCGAACACTGAAGCTTTCTTT. Translated, it gives CASSYSGQANTEAFF.

This clonotype showed up many times. The gene calls are TRBV5-1 and TRBJ2-1; 8 bases are shared with TRBD1. Germline V gives CDR1 SGHRS, CDR2 YFSETQ. Trimming removed 2 bases from V and 8 bases from J; junction bases left unmatched: 3. The CDR3 has 13 amino acids. This CDR3 is CASSLLQGDEQFF. CDR3 nucleotide sequence: TGCGCCAGCAGCTTATTACAGGGGGATGAGCAGTTCTTC.